These 19 T cell receptor beta chains share one sample of origin, sequenced in a study of identifying expanded T cells in peripheral blood (dated by TCRdb to the late 2010s). Library preparation employed the immunoSEQ multiplex PCR assay. TCRdb took this table from immuneACCESS and kept in-frame rearrangements with V and J called. Such tables lack part of the clones; where checked against another copy, unresolved V genes explain under half of the gap, and the rest is unexplained. The sample data list 45,000 to 75,000 clones, and over 80% of these were observed just once. Together, the top ten hold about 15% of the sample. Material: blood. These receptors were obtained from a person aged 18 to 75 in good health.

The table lists this clone with a few counts. The chain carries TRBV5-5 and TRBJ1-1; 8 bases match TRBD1. Germline CDR1 and CDR2: SGHKS and YYEKEE (reference sequence). With 2 bases clipped from V and 7 bases from J, the junction kept 7 bases outside the gene matches. This CDR3 is built from 14 residues. CDR3: CASSLRTGQVEAFF. The CDR3 nucleotides are TGTGCCAGCAGCTTAAGGACAGGGCAGGTTGAAGCTTTCTTT.

The chain recombines TRBV5-6 with TRBJ1-5; 9 bases match TRBD1. The CDR3 extends over 15 amino acids. In germline, CDR1 is SGHDT, CDR2 YYEEEE. The V and J ends lost 3 bases and 6 bases, in that order; junction bases with no gene match: 7. The chain's CDR3 is CASSSGTGQGQPQHF. The CDR3 DNA follows: TGTGCCAGCAGCTCCGGGACAGGGCAAGGTCAGCCCCAGCATTTT.

The V call is TRBV5-1, the J call TRBJ1-5; D is perhaps TRBD1 (5 bases). CDR3 size: 15 residues. V gave up 1 base and J gave up 6 bases, with 14 bases separating them. Germline lookup yields CDR1 SGHRS and CDR2 YFSETQ. DNA of the CDR3: TGCGCCAGCAGCTTGATGGGGGTTGAGGGTCAGCCCCAGCATTTT. Its translation: CASSLMGVEGQPQHF.

The table lists this clone with a few counts. V usage is TRBV30 and J usage is TRBJ1-2; D is uncertain. The germline CDR1 and CDR2 sequences are GTSNPN and SVGIG (reference sequence). Trimming took 2 bases from V and 8 from J, leaving 12 bases between them. The CDR3 runs 12 residues. The CDR3 DNA sequence: TGTGCCTGGAGTTCACTCACTTCGGGCTACACCTTC. It translates to CAWSSLTSGYTF.

The rearrangement joins TRBV7-8 to TRBJ1-1, with a weak D call TRBD1 (5 bases). Germline lookup yields CDR1 SGHVS and CDR2 FQNEAQ. V lost 5 bases and J lost 8, with 18 bases in between. The CDR3 spans 14 residues. The chain's CDR3 is CASSPGGGFDEAFF. The CDR3 nucleotides are TGTGCCAGCAGCCCCGGCGGGGGATTCGACGAAGCTTTCTTT.

This chain uses TRBV6-1 with TRBJ2-2, with TRBD2 matching 11 bases. V shed 5 bases and J 6 bases; nucleotides not matched to a gene: 5. This CDR3 is built from 15 residues. From germline, CDR1 is MNHNS and CDR2 SASEGT. Here the CDR3 reads CASSSGLAGAGELFF. The CDR3 bases are TGTGCCAGCAGTTCCGGACTAGCGGGTGCCGGGGAGCTGTTTTTT.

The chain has TRBV5-1 and TRBJ2-2, with 9 nucleotides matching TRBD1. The V gene's germline CDR1 is SGHRS and CDR2 YFSETQ. V lost 5 bases and J lost 7; bases outside the gene matches: 12. CDR3 size: 16 residues. The CDR3 DNA is TGCGCCAGCAGAACAACAGGGGGCACTAGGATCGGGGAGCTGTTTTTT. Its protein is CASRTTGGTRIGELFF.

This clone was counted once. In DNA, the CDR3 is TGTGCCAGCAGCGACCTCGGGGGTTACGAGCAGTACTTC. Amino acids: CASSDLGGYEQYF. The chain recombines TRBV11-3 with TRBJ2-7; D might be TRBD2 (6 bases). CDR3 length equals 13 residues. Germline V lookup: CDR1 SGHNT, CDR2 YENEEA. V was shortened by 5 bases and J by 4 bases, with 12 bases between the two germline ends.

This CDR3 reads CASIESGQNTEAFF. CDR3 nucleotide sequence: TGTGCCAGCATCGAATCTGGACAGAACACTGAAGCTTTCTTT. This chain links TRBV6-6 with TRBJ1-1, with D perhaps TRBD1 (5 bases). CDR3 length: 14 residues. V was pared by 7 bases and J by 1 base, with 13 bases between. CDR1 and CDR2 from the germline V gene are MNHNY and SVGAGI (reference sequence).

This clone was observed a single time. This chain joins TRBV18 and TRBJ2-1; no firm D call. Between the trimmed V and J ends, which lost 1 base and 6 bases, there was a span of 7 bases. CDR3 size: 13 residues. Germline V CDR1 and CDR2: KGHSH, LQKENI. CDR3 in DNA: TGTGCCAGCTCACCACTTGATGGCAATGAGCAGTTCTTC. Translated: CASSPLDGNEQFF.

V is TRBV2 and J is TRBJ1-2; D not certain. The CDR3 spans 12 residues. Germline-derived CDR1 and CDR2 are SNHLY and FYNNEI. V was pared by 4 bases and J by 8 bases, with 11 bases between. CDR3 sequence (DNA): TGTGCCAGCAGTGCTACCGGGGAGGGCTACACCTTC. This sequence encodes CASSATGEGYTF.

The rearrangement joins TRBV6-5 to TRBJ2-5; TRBD2 aligns across 8 bases. The CDR3 spans 15 residues. Germline trimming cut 8 bases from V and 3 bases from J; bases unmatched to any gene: 11. Per the germline V gene, CDR1 is MNHEY and CDR2 is SVGAGI. The CDR3: CASCLSGGPEETQYF. The CDR3 nucleotides are TGTGCCAGCTGTTTAAGCGGGGGCCCTGAAGAGACCCAGTACTTC.

The rearrangement links TRBV19 to TRBJ2-3; 11 bases line up with TRBD2. The CDR3 sequence is 15 residues long. The V gene's germline CDR1 is LNHDA and CDR2 SQIVND (reference sequence). Germline trimming cut 4 bases from V and 5 bases from J; bases unmatched to any gene: 5. The CDR3 loop is CASSTSGRSRDTQYF. The CDR3 region has the DNA TGTGCCAGTAGTACTAGCGGGAGGTCGAGAGATACGCAGTATTTT.

This chain joins TRBV7-9 and TRBJ1-1; possible D gene TRBD1, 6 bases. CDR1 and CDR2 from the germline V gene are SEHNR and FQNEAQ (reference sequence). Trimming took off 5 bases at V and 0 bases at J, with 16 bases between the two ends. The CDR3 is 16 amino acids. The CDR3 DNA follows: TGTGCCAGCAGCCAACCCCCAGGGGCAATGAACACTGAAGCTTTCTTT. Residues: CASSQPPGAMNTEAFF.

CDR3: CASSSSSGAGGYTF. CDR3 DNA: TGTGCCAGCAGTTCCAGTTCAGGGGCCGGTGGCTACACCTTC. V and J are TRBV27 and TRBJ1-2; D is possibly TRBD1 (6 bases). Trimming shortened V by 4 bases and J by 7 bases, and 16 bases separated the two germline ends. In germline, CDR1 is MNHEY, CDR2 SMNVEV (reference sequence). The CDR3 is made up of 14 amino acids.

This clone was observed a single time. The chain is built from TRBV5-1 and TRBJ1-2; D is undetermined. V was clipped by 2 bases and J by 0 bases, with 14 bases between them. CDR3 size: 16 residues. Germline V gene sequence: CDR1 SGHRS, CDR2 YFSETQ. This CDR3 reads CASSFQGSPTNYGYTF. The CDR3 DNA sequence: TGCGCCAGCAGCTTTCAAGGGAGCCCAACTAACTATGGCTACACCTTC.

The rearrangement links TRBV19 to TRBJ1-1, with D possibly matching TRBD1 (5 bases). The CDR3 loop spans 17 amino acids. Trimming stripped 4 bases from V and 0 bases from J, with 18 bases between. The germline CDR1 and CDR2 sequences are LNHDA and SQIVND (reference sequence). CDR3 protein: CASSKSSGDRLNTEAFF. The CDR3 coding sequence is TGTGCCAGTAGTAAATCCAGTGGTGACAGACTGAACACTGAAGCTTTCTTT.

The sample holds a few counts of this clone. The CDR3 protein is CASSPEGGRETQYF. The CDR3 nucleotides read TGCGCCAGCAGCCCGGAGGGGGGCCGGGAGACCCAGTACTTC. J is TRBJ2-5 and V is TRBV5-1; either TRBD1 or TRBD2 may supply D (6 bases each). V lost 4 bases and J 5 bases, leaving 15 bases between the germline ends. CDR1 is SGHRS, CDR2 YFSETQ, per germline. The CDR3 contains 14 residues.

This clone was detected only once. The rearrangement uses TRBV5-8 and TRBJ1-5; D call uncertain. V dropped 2 bases and J dropped 5 bases, with 14 bases sitting between them. The CDR3 consists of 15 residues. The V gene's germline CDR1 is SGHTS and CDR2 YDEGEE. CDR3 DNA: TGTGCCAGCAGCTTTCGAAGCCTGTTTGATCAGCCCCAGCATTTT. It yields the protein CASSFRSLFDQPQHF. Complete variable domain (other parts from reference TRBV5-8 and TRBJ1-5): EAGVTQSPTHLIKTRGQQATLRCSPISGHTSVYWYQQALGLGLQFLLWYDEGEERNRGNFPPRFSGRQFPNYSSELNVNALELEDSALYLCASSFRSLFDQPQHFGDGTRLSIL.